This TCR beta chain originates from a study of shared clonotypes between healthy human individuals. The assay used deep level. The repertoire was sequenced with immunoSEQ multiplex PCR; TCRdb's copy has only in-frame clones and lacks some. The repertoire holds some 320,000 clones, with over 75% as singletons. The study's findings and limits: Four donors had 4% to 6.5% of their naive CD4 clonotypes in common.

Comments on this clone: Its target is unknown.

The CDR3 loop spans 13 amino acids. Trimming left V 4 bases short and J 2 bases short, with 12 bases between. The germline V gene has CDR1 SQVTM and CDR2 ANQGSEA. Donors were healthy HIV-negative adults without recent acute infections or vaccinations. CD8 memory was a combination of CD45RO+ cells and CCR7-negative CD45RA+ TemRA cells. This clonotype was sampled from a man aged 18 to 35 in good health. The specimen was memory CD8+ T cells sorted from blood. Subset in this sample: CD45RO+ cells pooled with CCR7-negative TemRA cells. This rearrangement joins TRBV29-1 to TRBJ2-7; D is unclear. The CDR3 region is CSVALSVAYEQYF. Written as DNA, the CDR3 is TGCAGCGTTGCCTTAAGTGTAGCCTACGAGCAGTACTTC.